Shown below are 26 T cell receptor beta chains from a single sample sequenced in a study of blood T cell repertoires in COVID-19. Clones were read by immunoSEQ multiplex PCR, and TCRdb kept only the in-frame ones, dropping some. The table shows approximately 99,000 clones, with 85% to 90% occurring only once. Sample: peripheral blood. Receptor source: a woman aged 60-75 years in a cohort sampled during active or convalescent COVID-19.

The rearrangement links TRBV5-4 to TRBJ1-4; no firm D call. Germline V gives CDR1 SGHNT, CDR2 YYREEE (reference sequence). The germline V and J ends were trimmed by 1 base and 0 bases, with 10 bases remaining between them. The CDR3 contains 16 residues. The CDR3 sequence: CASSLQAKSTNEKLFF. CDR3 nucleotides: TGTGCCAGCAGCTTGCAGGCCAAATCAACTAATGAAAAACTGTTTTTT.

The gene calls are TRBV28 and TRBJ2-3; D gene unclear. Per germline, CDR1 MDHEN and CDR2 SYDVKM. V was clipped by 4 bases and J by 0 bases, with 5 bases between them. There are 13 residues in the CDR3. As DNA, the CDR3 is TGTGCCAGCAGTTATACTAGCACAGATACGCAGTATTTT. Translation: CASSYTSTDTQYF.

J is TRBJ2-7 and V is TRBV18, with 7 bases matching TRBD1. Germline trimming cut 8 bases from V and 2 bases from J; bases unmatched to any gene: 9. Germline CDR1 is KGHSH and CDR2 is LQKENI. The CDR3 has 14 residues. For the CDR3, the DNA is TGTGCCAGCGCAACAGGGGTAGGACCCTACGAGCAGTACTTC. Amino acid sequence: CASATGVGPYEQYF.

The CDR3 DNA reads TGTGCCAGCAGGTGGGGCGGGAGAAAGACCCAGTACTTC. Amino acids: CASRWGGRKTQYF. This chain uses TRBV12-3 or TRBV12-4 with TRBJ2-5, with 7 bases matching TRBD2. V was clipped by 6 bases and J by 6 bases; unmatched bases: 7. This CDR3 is 13 amino acids long.

The chain is built from TRBV7-2 and TRBJ1-2; D gene ambiguous. The length of the CDR3 is 14 residues. CDR1 is SGHTA, CDR2 FQGNSA, per germline. V lost 5 bases and J lost 4, with 14 bases in between. The CDR3 nucleotides are TGTGCCAGCAGCCTCCGGGAAGTGGGCTATGGCTACACCTTC. It is translated as CASSLREVGYGYTF.

The V and J genes are TRBV18 and TRBJ1-5; D ambiguous. The CDR3 has 12 amino acids. Looked up from germline, CDR1 is KGHSH and CDR2 is LQKENI. Deletions cut 4 bases from V and 4 bases from J, with 5 bases between. The CDR3 nucleotides read TGTGCCAGCTCACTCAGAAATCAGCCCCAGCATTTT. Translation gives CASSLRNQPQHF. The whole variable domain, filled in from reference TRBV18 and TRBJ1-5, reads NAGVMQNPRHLVRRRGQEARLRCSPMKGHSHVYWYRQLPEEGLKFMVYLQKENIIDESGMPKERFSAEFPKEGPSILRIQQVVRGDSAAYFCASSLRNQPQHFGDGTRLSIL.

This clone was picked up one time. The V gene is TRBV19, the J gene TRBJ1-2, with 9 bases lining up with TRBD1. The CDR3 has 16 amino acids. Germline V CDR1 and CDR2: LNHDA, SQIVND (reference sequence). V gave up 3 bases and J gave up 2 bases; unmatched junction bases: 7. The CDR3 reads CASSIIWDRANYGYTF. CDR3 in DNA: TGTGCCAGTAGTATCATCTGGGACAGGGCGAACTATGGCTACACCTTC.

The V and J genes are TRBV5-1 and TRBJ1-4; D remains ambiguous. V lost 3 bases and J lost 8, with 20 bases in between. Germline lookup yields CDR1 SGHRS and CDR2 YFSETQ. The CDR3 length is 16 residues. In nucleotides, the CDR3 is TGCGCCAGCAGCTGGGGAACGGGGAAGGCGGTAGAAAAACTGTTTTTT. Amino acid sequence: CASSWGTGKAVEKLFF.

A few counts support this clone. The germline gene is not matched at one end of the junction; a read error may be the cause. This chain links TRBV7-7 with TRBJ2-2, with D unclear. Germline CDR1 and CDR2: SSHAT and FNYEAQ (reference sequence). This CDR3 has 15 amino acids. This CDR3 is CASSLGNTNTGELFF. CDR3 DNA sequence: TGTGCTAGCAGCTTAGGCAACACGAACACCGGGGAGCTGTTTTTT.

V is TRBV10-2 and J is TRBJ2-5, with no clear D. Germline CDR1 is WSHSY and CDR2 is SAAADI. This CDR3 comprises 12 residues. V gave up 7 bases and J gave up 5 bases, with 11 bases separating them. CDR3 residues: CASTHSRETQYF. CDR3 in DNA: TGCGCCAGCACTCACTCGAGGGAGACCCAGTACTTC.

This clone was seen once. The gene calls are TRBV12-3 or TRBV12-4 and TRBJ1-5; D uncertain. V was cut by 2 bases and J by 3 bases, with 5 bases left in between. This CDR3 contains 13 residues. The CDR3, as DNA: TGTGCCAGCAGTTTACTGTACAATCAGCCCCAGCATTTT. Translation gives CASSLLYNQPQHF.

The chain employs TRBV5-4 and TRBJ2-5; possible D gene TRBD1, 6 bases. The CDR3 has 14 amino acids. Germline-derived CDR1 and CDR2 are SGHNT and YYREEE (reference sequence). V was pared by 5 bases and J by 4 bases, with 15 bases between. CDR3 sequence reads: CASRPVQGTETQYF. The CDR3 nucleotides read TGTGCCAGCAGACCCGTACAGGGTACAGAGACCCAGTACTTC.

The rearrangement uses TRBV24-1 and TRBJ1-2; D uncertain. The V gene lost 2 bases and the J gene lost 5 bases, with 5 bases spanning the gap. The CDR3 has 12 amino acids. Germline-derived CDR1 and CDR2 are KGHDR and SFDVKD. The CDR3 DNA follows: TGTGCCACCAGTGATTATAGTTATGGCTACACCTTC. This encodes CATSDYSYGYTF.

The genes are TRBV19 and TRBJ1-1; 12 positions agree with TRBD1. After removal of 8 bases from V and 7 bases from J, the junction contained 17 bases not matched to a gene. The CDR3 has 17 residues. CDR1 is LNHDA and CDR2 is SQIVND in the germline V gene (reference sequence). The CDR3 here is CASQKGNLGQGAVEAFF. DNA of the CDR3: TGTGCCAGTCAAAAGGGGAATCTGGGACAGGGGGCTGTTGAAGCTTTCTTT.

This clone was detected ten times or more. The genes are TRBV4-1 and TRBJ1-5; TRBD1 might be the D (5 bases). In germline, CDR1 is MGHRA, CDR2 YSYEKL. The CDR3 totals 17 residues. The V gene lost 1 base and the J gene lost 7 bases, with 20 bases spanning the gap. CDR3 sequence reads: CASSQVDMGLTNQPQHF. In DNA, the CDR3 is TGCGCCAGCAGCCAAGTGGACATGGGGCTAACAAACCAGCCCCAGCATTTT.

The chain couples TRBV18 to TRBJ2-3; maybe TRBD1 (6 bases). The CDR3 runs to 16 residues. CDR1 and CDR2 (germline): KGHSH, LQKENI. The V end was cut by 2 bases, the J end by 2 bases, with 14 bases between. Here the CDR3 reads CASSPRTVRVTDTQYF. The CDR3 coding sequence is TGTGCCAGCTCACCAAGGACAGTTCGTGTCACAGATACGCAGTATTTT.

This clone is a singleton in its sample. V and J are TRBV7-3 and TRBJ2-5; TRBD2 matches 11 bases. This CDR3 spans 16 amino acids. Per the germline V gene, CDR1 is SGHTA and CDR2 is FQGTGA. The J segment lost 1 base and the V segment lost 2 bases, leaving 3 bases of the junction unmatched. This CDR3 is CASSLYGTSGQETQYF. The DNA for the CDR3 is TGTGCCAGCAGCTTATACGGGACTAGCGGCCAAGAGACCCAGTACTTC.

This chain joins TRBV6-5 and TRBJ2-5; 7 bases align to TRBD1. Germline V gene lookup returns CDR1 MNHEY and CDR2 SVGAGI. Trimming cost V 3 bases and J 7 bases; bases outside gene matches: 8. This CDR3 contains 14 residues. The CDR3 bases are TGTGCCAGCAGTTATAGGCAGGGGGTTGGGACCCAGTACTTC. Translated, it gives CASSYRQGVGTQYF.

The V call is TRBV25-1, the J call TRBJ1-1; the D gene is possibly TRBD1 (6 bases). The CDR3 is 13 amino acids. V was pared by 6 bases and J by 4 bases, with 12 bases between. From germline, CDR1 is MGHDK and CDR2 SYGVNS. The CDR3 spells CASSRKGGTEAFF. CDR3 coding DNA: TGTGCCAGCAGCCGAAAAGGGGGCACTGAAGCTTTCTTT.

CDR3 loop: CASRGAFNTEAFF. CDR3 in DNA: TGTGCCAGCAGAGGAGCATTTAACACTGAAGCTTTCTTT. The V and J genes are TRBV7-9 and TRBJ1-1, with D uncertain. V was shortened by 6 bases and J by 2 bases, with 10 bases between the two germline ends. Germline CDR1 and CDR2: SEHNR and FQNEAQ (reference sequence). The CDR3 sequence is 13 residues long.

The chain has TRBV6-5 and TRBJ2-1, with TRBD1 identical over 11 bases. Germline CDR1 and CDR2: MNHEY and SVGAGI. V was clipped by 4 bases and J by 9 bases; unmatched bases: 8. This CDR3 has 15 residues. The CDR3: CASSSGQGGSPEQFF. The CDR3 DNA reads as TGTGCCAGCAGTTCGGGACAGGGGGGTTCGCCTGAGCAGTTCTTC.

V is TRBV28 and J is TRBJ1-6; TRBD1 aligns across 7 bases. The CDR3 contains 16 residues. The V gene end was trimmed by 6 bases and the J gene end by 7 bases; junction bases not matched to a gene: 12. CDR1 is MDHEN, CDR2 SYDVKM, per germline. The CDR3 nucleotides read TGTGCCAGCAGCACAATACCCGGGACAGTCAATTCACCCCTCCACTTT. Protein: CASSTIPGTVNSPLHF.

The CDR3 loop reads CATSDANRGGNQPQHF. CDR3 bases: TGTGCCACCAGTGACGCGAACAGGGGAGGCAATCAGCCCCAGCATTTT. This chain links TRBV24-1 with TRBJ1-5, with 7 bases identical to TRBD1. Trimming took 4 bases from V and 2 from J; bases not matched to a gene: 7. In germline, CDR1 is KGHDR, CDR2 SFDVKD. The CDR3 totals 16 residues.

The chain carries TRBV6-5 and TRBJ1-6, with 12 bases matching TRBD1. Germline-derived CDR1 and CDR2 are MNHEY and SVGAGI. The CDR3 is made up of 13 amino acids. V gave up 8 bases and J gave up 10 bases; unmatched junction bases: 3. DNA for the CDR3: TGTGCCAGCCGGGACAGGGGGCCCTCACCCCTCCACTTT. This sequence encodes CASRDRGPSPLHF.

The chain employs TRBV2 and TRBJ2-5, with TRBD2 matching 14 bases. CDR1 SNHLY and CDR2 FYNNEI come from the germline V gene. The CDR3 is 14 residues long. V trimming: 6 bases; J trimming: 4 bases; junction bases outside the gene matches: 1. CDR3 residues: CASRGLAGGETQYF. The CDR3 DNA follows: TGTGCCAGCAGAGGACTAGCGGGGGGAGAGACCCAGTACTTC.

The gene calls are TRBV29-1 and TRBJ1-1, with unresolved D. The germline V and J ends were trimmed by 7 bases and 1 base, with 10 bases remaining between them. This CDR3 comprises 12 residues. CDR1 is SQVTM and CDR2 is ANQGSEA in the germline V gene. The CDR3 nucleotides are TGCAGCGCTTCACAGAGGAACACTGAAGCTTTCTTT. This gives the protein CSASQRNTEAFF.